The T cell receptor (beta chain) under discussion was sequenced for a study of blood T cell repertoires in COVID-19 (dated by TCRdb to between 2020 and 2021). Regarding the research as a whole: The collaborator samples originated in the United States, Italy and Spain and spanned the acute and convalescent phases of COVID-19. The prospective study material was composed of cDNA or gDNA derived from T cells, B-cell-depleted T cells, or PBMCs. The sample metadata nearly always contained a de-identified subject ID, COVID-19 status, age in years and sex. The repertoires were released in a freely available public database meant as a resource for research on the immune response to SARS-CoV-2. Where HLA class I and class II types were available, the types were taken from metadata supplied by the sample provider, not from assay-based typing. Deeply sampled blood TCRbeta repertoires from subjects exposed to, actively infected with, or recovered from COVID-19 were included in the dataset. Samples were obtained from the ongoing ImmuneRACE study (first 160 participants) and from about 1,300 subjects provided by 6 global collaborators.

TCRbeta CDR3 regions were amplified from genomic DNA using the immunoSEQ Assay, a bias-controlled multiplex PCR. In the source study's methods: Within the assay, amplification of reference gene primers was used to estimate how many nucleated cells each sample contained. To quantify the absolute abundance of each unique TCRbeta CDR3 rearrangement, sequence reads were collapsed and filtered. For each sample, productive Simpson clonality was calculated by taking the square root of Simpson's diversity index across productive rearrangements. Held by TCRdb, this immuneACCESS table contains in-frame sequences only and omits some clones. Under half of the omission traces to an unresolved V gene where checked; the cause of the rest is unknown. The D gene and trimming were derived from the DNA, and the V and J assignments and clone size from that table. The sample profile shows about 300,000 clones; approximately 91% of them were found once. The ten largest account for 1.7% of the sample.

General study outcomes and caveats: The amount of clinical and demographic metadata varied by source and participant and was provided uncurated.

As concerns this clone: Its antigen has not been determined. Within one base of it there is no much larger clone, and no base qualities were kept.

Germline trimming: 7 bases from V, 7 bases from J; junction bases outside gene matches: 9. From the cysteine through the phenylalanine, the CDR3 covers 14 amino acids. The DNA shown is the 42-base CDR3, in frame from base 1. Via the germline V gene, CDR1 is SQVTM and CDR2 ANQGSEA. Enrolling through a virtual design, the prospective study's participants ranged in age from roughly 18 to 89 years and lived across some 22 United States geographic areas. Cohort assignment in the prospective study relied on participant-reported clinical history from a screening survey and a study questionnaire. For ImmuneRACE Cohort 3, a participant was defined as recovered based on two consecutive negative NP/OP PCR tests, clearance by a healthcare professional, or resolution of symptoms. In the prospective study, whole blood, serum and a nasopharyngeal or oropharyngeal swab were collected from each participant by mobile phlebotomists. Additional blood draws and questionnaires over a roughly two-month period could optionally be provided by prospective study participants. Before DNA extraction, blood samples from the prospective study were shipped at room temperature or frozen.

The receptor chain draws on TRBV29-1 and TRBJ2-2; TRBD1 matches 10 bases in the middle. The source material was PBMCs or T cells enriched from blood (not recorded which). The receptor's source is a woman aged 40 to 50 who had recovered from COVID-19. The CDR3 protein sequence reads: CSARRQGAIGELFF. The DNA is as follows: TGCAGCGCCCGGAGACAGGGGGCAATCGGGGAGCTGTTTTTT.